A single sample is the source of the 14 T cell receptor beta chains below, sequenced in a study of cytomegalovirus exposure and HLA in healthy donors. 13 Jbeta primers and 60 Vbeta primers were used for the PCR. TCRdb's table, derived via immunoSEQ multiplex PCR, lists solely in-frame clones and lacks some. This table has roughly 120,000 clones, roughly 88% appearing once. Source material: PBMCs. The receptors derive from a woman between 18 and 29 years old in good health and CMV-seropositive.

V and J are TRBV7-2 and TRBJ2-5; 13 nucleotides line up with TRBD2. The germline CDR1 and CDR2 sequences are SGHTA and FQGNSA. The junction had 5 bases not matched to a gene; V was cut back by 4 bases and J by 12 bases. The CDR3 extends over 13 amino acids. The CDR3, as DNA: TGTGCCAGCAGCTATGGACTAGCGGGGGTTAAGTACTTC. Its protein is CASSYGLAGVKYF.

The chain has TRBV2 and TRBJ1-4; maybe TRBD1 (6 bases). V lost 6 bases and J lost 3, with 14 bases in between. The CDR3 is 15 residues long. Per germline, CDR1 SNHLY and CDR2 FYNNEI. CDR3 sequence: CASSAQGGANEKLFF. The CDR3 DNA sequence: TGTGCCAGCAGCGCACAAGGGGGAGCTAATGAAAAACTGTTTTTT. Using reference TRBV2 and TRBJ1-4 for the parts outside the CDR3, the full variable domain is EPEVTQTPSHQVTQMGQEVILRCVPISNHLYFYWYRQILGQKVEFLVSFYNNEISEKSEIFDDQFSVERPDGSNFTLKIRSTKLEDSAMYFCASSAQGGANEKLFFGSGTQLSVL.

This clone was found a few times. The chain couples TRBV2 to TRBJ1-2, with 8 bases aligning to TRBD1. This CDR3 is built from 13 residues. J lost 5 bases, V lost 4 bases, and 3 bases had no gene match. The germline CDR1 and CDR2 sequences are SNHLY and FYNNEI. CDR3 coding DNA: TGTGCCAGCAGTGGACAGGGGTGGTATGGCTACACCTTC. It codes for CASSGQGWYGYTF.

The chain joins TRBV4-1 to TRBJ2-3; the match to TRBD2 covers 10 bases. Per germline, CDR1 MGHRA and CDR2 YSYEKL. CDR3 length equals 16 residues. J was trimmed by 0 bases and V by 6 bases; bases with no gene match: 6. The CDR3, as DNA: TGCGCCAGCAGGGGTAGCGGGGGGTCAAGCACAGATACGCAGTATTTT. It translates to CASRGSGGSSTDTQYF.

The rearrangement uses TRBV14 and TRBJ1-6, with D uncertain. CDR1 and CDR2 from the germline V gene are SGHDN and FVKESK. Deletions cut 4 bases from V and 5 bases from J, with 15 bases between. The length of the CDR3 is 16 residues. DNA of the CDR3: TGTGCCAGCAGCCGCTGGACTCCGAGCAATAATTCACCCCTCCACTTT. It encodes CASSRWTPSNNSPLHF.

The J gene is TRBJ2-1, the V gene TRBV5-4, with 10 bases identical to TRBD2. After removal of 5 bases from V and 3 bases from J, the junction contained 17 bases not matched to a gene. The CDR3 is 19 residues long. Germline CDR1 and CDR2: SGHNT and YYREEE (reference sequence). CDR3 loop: CASRRDLKSSGGLYNEQFF. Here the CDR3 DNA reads TGTGCCAGCAGACGGGACCTTAAGTCTAGCGGGGGTCTCTACAATGAGCAGTTCTTC.

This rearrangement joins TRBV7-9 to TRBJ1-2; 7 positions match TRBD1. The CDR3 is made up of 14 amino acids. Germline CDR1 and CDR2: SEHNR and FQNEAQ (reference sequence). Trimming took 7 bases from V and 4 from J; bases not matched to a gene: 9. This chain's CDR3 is CASIQTGVGYGYTF. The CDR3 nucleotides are TGTGCCAGCATCCAAACAGGGGTAGGCTATGGCTACACCTTC.

CDR3 in DNA: TGCGCCAGCAGCCAAACAGGGGGCGAGCAGTACTTC. It specifies CASSQTGGEQYF. The chain has TRBV4-1 and TRBJ2-7; 8 bases are shared with TRBD1. The CDR3 spans 12 residues. Trimming removed 2 bases from V and 6 bases from J; junction bases left unmatched: 0. The germline CDR1 and CDR2 sequences are MGHRA and YSYEKL.

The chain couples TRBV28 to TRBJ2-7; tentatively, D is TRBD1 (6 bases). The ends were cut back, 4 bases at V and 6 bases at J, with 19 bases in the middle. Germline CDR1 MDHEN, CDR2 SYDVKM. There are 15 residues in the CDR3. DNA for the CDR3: TGTGCCAGCAGTTCAGGAGACAGGAGCCTTCTCGAGCAGTACTTC. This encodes CASSSGDRSLLEQYF.

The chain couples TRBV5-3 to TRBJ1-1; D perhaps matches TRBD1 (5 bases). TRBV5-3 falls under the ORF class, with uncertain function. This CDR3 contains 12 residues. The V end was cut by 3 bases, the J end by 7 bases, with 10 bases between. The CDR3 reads CARSWGGFEAFF. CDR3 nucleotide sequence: TGTGCCAGAAGCTGGGGGGGATTTGAAGCTTTCTTT.

Here the CDR3 DNA reads TGTGCCACTGGGGGAGGGCAGAACAATGAGCAGTTCTTC. This translates into CATGGGQNNEQFF. The chain combines TRBV6-5 with TRBJ2-1; 7 positions match TRBD2. CDR1 and CDR2 from the germline V gene are MNHEY and SVGAGI. This CDR3 is built from 13 residues. J was trimmed by 5 bases and V by 10 bases; bases with no gene match: 8.

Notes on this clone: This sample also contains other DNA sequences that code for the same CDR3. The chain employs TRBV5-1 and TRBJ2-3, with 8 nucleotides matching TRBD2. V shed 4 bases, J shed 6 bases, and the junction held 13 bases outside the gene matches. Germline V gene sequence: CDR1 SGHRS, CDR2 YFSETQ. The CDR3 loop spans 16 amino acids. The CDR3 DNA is TGCGCCAGCAGCCGGAGCAGCGGGGGTCCTGCGGATACGCAGTATTTT. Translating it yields CASSRSSGGPADTQYF. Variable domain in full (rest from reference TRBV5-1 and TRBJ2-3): KAGVTQTPRYLIKTRGQQVTLSCSPISGHRSVSWYQQTPGQGLQFLFEYFSETQRNKGNFPGRFSGRQFSNSRSEMNVSTLELGDSALYLCASSRSSGGPADTQYFGPGTRLTVL.

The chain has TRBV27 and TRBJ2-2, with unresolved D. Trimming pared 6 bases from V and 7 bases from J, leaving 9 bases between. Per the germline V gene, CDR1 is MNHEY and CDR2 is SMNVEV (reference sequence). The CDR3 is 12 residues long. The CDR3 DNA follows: TGTGCCAGCAGCCCCGGTGGCGGGGAGCTGTTTTTT. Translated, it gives CASSPGGGELFF.

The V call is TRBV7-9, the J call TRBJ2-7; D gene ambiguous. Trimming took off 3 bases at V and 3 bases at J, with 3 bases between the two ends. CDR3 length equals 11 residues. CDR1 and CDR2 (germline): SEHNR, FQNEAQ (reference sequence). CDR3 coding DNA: TGTGCCAGCAGCTTCAGCTACGAGCAGTACTTC. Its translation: CASSFSYEQYF. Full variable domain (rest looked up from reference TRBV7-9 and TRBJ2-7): DTGVSQNPRHKITKRGQNVTFRCDPISEHNRLYWYRQTLGQGPEFLTYFQNEAQLEKSRLLSDRFSAERPKGSFSTLEIQRTEQGDSAMYLCASSFSYEQYFGPGTRLTVT.